Presented here are 14 T cell receptor beta chains from one specimen sequenced in a study of Ad26.COV2.S vaccination and SARS-CoV-2 variants. Generated by immunoSEQ multiplex PCR, the TCRdb table keeps only in-frame clones and is missing some. The data contain some 450,000 clones, about 92% of them singletons. Treatment: 15 to 20 received Ad26.COV2.S at low or high dose, single or two shots; about 5 received placebo; per-sample allocation not given. Day 63 following the first vaccine or placebo injection was when the samples were taken. Sequenced material: peripheral blood, taken in a trial of Ad26.COV2.S vaccine versus placebo. These receptors all stem from a person aged 18-60 years who received the Ad26.COV2.S COVID-19 vaccine or a placebo.

This chain uses TRBV28 with TRBJ1-2, with 10 bases that match TRBD1. In germline, CDR1 is MDHEN, CDR2 SYDVKM. The CDR3 extends over 16 amino acids. V trimming: 5 bases; J trimming: 4 bases; junction bases outside the gene matches: 10. The CDR3 region has the DNA TGTGCCAGCAGTCCCCTTCCGGACAGGGGGGGCTATGGCTACACCTTC. Protein: CASSPLPDRGGYGYTF.

The chain joins TRBV27 to TRBJ1-4; TRBD1 matches at 8 bases. Trimming took 2 bases from V and 0 from J; bases not matched to a gene: 14. The germline CDR1 and CDR2 sequences are MNHEY and SMNVEV (reference sequence). This CDR3 contains 20 residues. For the CDR3, the DNA is TGTGCCAGCAGTTTAAAGCCCGTGACAGGGGCGGTGTCAACTAATGAAAAACTGTTTTTT. Residues: CASSLKPVTGAVSTNEKLFF.

Here the CDR3 DNA reads TGTGCCATCCAGGCAGCCTCTGGAAACACCATATATTTT. It translates to CAIQAASGNTIYF. V and J are TRBV10-3 and TRBJ1-3; D remains unclear. The CDR3 is 13 residues long. Germline V gene lookup returns CDR1 ENHRY and CDR2 SYGVKD. The V and J ends lost 8 bases and 0 bases respectively, with 8 bases between them.

The chain is built from TRBV28 and TRBJ2-1; TRBD1 matches at 9 bases. V was clipped by 1 base and J by 15 bases; unmatched bases: 10. Germline V gene lookup returns CDR1 MDHEN and CDR2 SYDVKM. The CDR3 loop spans 14 amino acids. DNA of the CDR3: TGTGCCAGCAGTTTATCGGGACAGGGCCGCGCGTTGTTCTTC. It encodes CASSLSGQGRALFF.

V gene TRBV19 combines with J gene TRBJ1-5; 7 bases are shared with TRBD1. Germline values: CDR1 LNHDA, CDR2 SQIVND (reference sequence). This CDR3 has 15 residues. After removal of 1 base from V and 7 bases from J, the junction contained 7 bases not matched to a gene. CDR3 loop: CASSIAGGGGQPQHF. The DNA of the CDR3 is TGTGCCAGTAGTATAGCGGGAGGGGGCGGGCAGCCCCAGCATTTT. The whole variable domain, filled in from reference TRBV19 and TRBJ1-5, reads DGGITQSPKYLFRKEGQNVTLSCEQNLNHDAMYWYRQDPGQGLRLIYYSQIVNDFQKGDIAEGYSVSREKKESFPLTVTSAQKNPTAFYLCASSIAGGGGQPQHFGDGTRLSIL.

This clone has only one observation. The CDR3 DNA follows: TGTGCCAGCAGCCAAGCAGGGCGTACTGAAGCTTTCTTT. Its translation is CASSQAGRTEAFF. V is TRBV4-2 and J is TRBJ1-1, with D possibly matching TRBD1 (5 bases). There are 13 residues in the CDR3. CDR1 and CDR2 from the germline V gene are LGHNA and YNFKEQ. V lost 1 base, J lost 5 bases, and 8 bases lay in between.

The chain combines TRBV11-2 with TRBJ2-7; D not resolved. CDR1 is SGHAT, CDR2 FQNNGV, per germline. Trimming removed 5 bases from V and 7 bases from J, with 21 bases in between. The CDR3 contains 15 residues. CDR3 protein: CASSVTPGSSREQYF. CDR3 nucleotide sequence: TGTGCCAGCAGCGTCACCCCCGGGTCCTCGAGAGAGCAGTACTTC.

This clone was counted a few times. V usage is TRBV7-2 and J usage is TRBJ2-5, with a weak D call TRBD2 (6 bases). The CDR3 has 15 residues. The germline V and J ends were trimmed by 5 bases and 1 base, with 14 bases remaining between them. The germline V gene encodes CDR1 SGHTA and CDR2 FQGNSA. CDR3 nucleotide sequence: TGTGCCAGCAGCCCGCAGAAGCGGGTCCAAGAGACCCAGTACTTC. It yields the protein CASSPQKRVQETQYF.

This sequence joins TRBV18 and TRBJ1-5; no reliable D call. The germline V gene has CDR1 KGHSH and CDR2 LQKENI. The V end was cut by 3 bases, the J end by 0 bases, with 12 bases between. The CDR3 length is 16 residues. CDR3 nucleotide sequence: TGTGCCAGCTCACCCTCCGTCATTAATAGCAATCAGCCCCAGCATTTT. Its translation is CASSPSVINSNQPQHF.

This clone is a singleton in its sample. The CDR3: CASSLALAEGETQYF. As DNA, the CDR3 is TGCGCCAGCAGCTTGGCACTAGCGGAAGGGGAGACCCAGTACTTC. The chain joins TRBV5-1 to TRBJ2-5, with 8 bases matching TRBD2. V lost 0 bases to trimming and J lost 5 bases; unmatched junction nucleotides: 6. The CDR3 has 15 amino acids. Germline values: CDR1 SGHRS, CDR2 YFSETQ.

The genes are TRBV28 and TRBJ2-1; D uncertain. CDR3 length: 15 residues. V gave up 7 bases and J gave up 1 base, with 14 bases separating them. The germline CDR1 and CDR2 sequences are MDHEN and SYDVKM. Written as DNA, the CDR3 is TGTGCCAGCACCACGTGGCGGCTTTCCTACAATGAGCAGTTCTTC. Amino acid sequence: CASTTWRLSYNEQFF.

The CDR3 protein is CASSLVAGNQPQHF. DNA for the CDR3: TGCGCCAGCAGCTTGGTTGCAGGCAATCAGCCCCAGCATTTT. The chain is built from TRBV5-1 and TRBJ1-5; D not certain. This CDR3 comprises 14 residues. Germline loops: CDR1 SGHRS, CDR2 YFSETQ. V lost 0 bases and J lost 2, with 6 bases in between.

This chain joins TRBV6-2 or TRBV6-3 and TRBJ1-2, with D hard to call. Germline loops: CDR1 MNHEY, CDR2 SVGEGT. This CDR3 has 14 amino acids. V was clipped by 5 bases and J by 5 bases, with 15 bases between them. For the CDR3, the DNA is TGTGCCAGCAGTATTCTGGGCAGAACATATGGCTACACCTTC. As protein: CASSILGRTYGYTF.

The chain recombines TRBV7-2 with TRBJ2-5; D gene uncertain. Germline-derived CDR1 and CDR2 are SGHTA and FQGNSA. Trimming left V 3 bases short and J 5 bases short, with 13 bases between. The CDR3 is made up of 14 amino acids. The CDR3 DNA follows: TGTGCCAGCAGCTTCACGAATATAGGCGAGACCCAGTACTTC. Translating gives CASSFTNIGETQYF. The full variable domain, in which reference TRBV7-2 and TRBJ2-5 provide the parts outside the CDR3, is GAGVSQSPSNKVTEKGKDVELRCDPISGHTALYWYRQSLGQGLEFLIYFQGNSAPDKSGLPSDRFSAERTGGSVSTLTIQRTQQEDSAVYLCASSFTNIGETQYFGPGTRLLVL.